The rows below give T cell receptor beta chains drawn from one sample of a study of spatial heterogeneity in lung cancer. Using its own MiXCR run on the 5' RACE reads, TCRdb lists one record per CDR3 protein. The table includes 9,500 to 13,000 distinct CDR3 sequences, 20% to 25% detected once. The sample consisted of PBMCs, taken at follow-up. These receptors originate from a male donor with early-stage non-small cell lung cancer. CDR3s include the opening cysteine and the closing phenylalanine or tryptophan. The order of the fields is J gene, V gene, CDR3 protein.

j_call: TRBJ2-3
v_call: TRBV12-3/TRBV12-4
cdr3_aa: CASSDTRGSYHTQYF

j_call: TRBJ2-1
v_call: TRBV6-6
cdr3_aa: CASSYIPGQDPYNEQFF

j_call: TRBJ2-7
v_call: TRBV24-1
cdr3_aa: CATSESGGVSYEQYF

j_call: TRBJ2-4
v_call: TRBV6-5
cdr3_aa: CASTPGGAKNIQYF

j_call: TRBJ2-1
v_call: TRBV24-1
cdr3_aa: CATSDLSPSSYNEQFF

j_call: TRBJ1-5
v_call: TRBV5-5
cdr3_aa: CASSLAGKGNQPQHF

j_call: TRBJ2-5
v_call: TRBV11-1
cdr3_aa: CASMTSGREETQYF

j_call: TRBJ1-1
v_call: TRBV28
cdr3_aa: CASSYPVAIGTKTEAFF

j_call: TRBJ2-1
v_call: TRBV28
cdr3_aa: CASIRGPMHNEQFF

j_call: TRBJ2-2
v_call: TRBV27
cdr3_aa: CASRRRGANTGELFF

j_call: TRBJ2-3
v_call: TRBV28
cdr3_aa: CASRSSLPDTQYF

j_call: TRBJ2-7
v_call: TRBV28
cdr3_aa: CASSFRGALEQYF

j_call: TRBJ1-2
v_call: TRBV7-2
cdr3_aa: CASTPDENYGYTF

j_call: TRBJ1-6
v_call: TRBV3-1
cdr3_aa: CASSQDRGFNSPLHF

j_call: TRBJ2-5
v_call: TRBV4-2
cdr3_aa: CASSQDRVETQYF

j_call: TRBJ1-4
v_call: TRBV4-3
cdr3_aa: CASSLGTGNEKLFF